A single sample gave rise to the 22 T cell receptor beta chains below, sequenced in a study of T cells in Graves' hyperthyroidism and ophthalmopathy. The investigators amplified TCR beta CDR3 regions from RNA transcripts. TCR CDR3 underwent first-round RT-PCR with the HTBI primer set. One entry per CDR3 protein, called by TCRdb with MiXCR from the multiplex PCR reads. In the table there are around 520,000 distinct CDR3 sequences, about 24% of which are singletons. Sequenced input: blood. The source of these receptors is a woman aged 25 to 39 with Graves' ophthalmopathy.

This clonotype has ten or more counts. V usage is TRBV27 and J usage is TRBJ1-2; D is unresolved. Germline loops: CDR1 MNHEY, CDR2 SMNVEV (reference sequence). V was pared by 3 bases and J by 4 bases, with 12 bases between. This CDR3 has 14 residues. This CDR3 is CASSLRGVGYGYTF. The CDR3 region has the DNA TGTGCCAGCAGTTTGCGCGGGGTGGGCTATGGCTACACCTTC.

This clonotype was counted between two and nine times. The chain joins TRBV4-1 to TRBJ2-2; either TRBD1 or TRBD2 may fit D (5 bases each). The CDR3 totals 15 residues. The ends were cut back, 3 bases at V and 0 bases at J, with 8 bases in the middle. Germline values: CDR1 MGHRA, CDR2 YSYEKL. CDR3 in amino acids: CASSHGDPNTGELFF. Written as DNA, the CDR3 is TGCGCCAGCAGCCATGGGGACCCGAACACCGGGGAGCTGTTTTTT.

In its sample, this clonotype was seen many times. The chain employs TRBV19 and TRBJ2-2; D is unclear. The germline gives CDR1 LNHDA, CDR2 SQIVND (reference sequence). This CDR3 comprises 16 residues. Deletions cut 6 bases from V and 4 bases from J, with 18 bases between. The CDR3 DNA reads as TGTGCCAGTAGATTGCTGAGGACGGTGGGCACCGGGGAGCTGTTTTTT. Translating it yields CASRLLRTVGTGELFF.

As regards this clonotype: A junction boundary mismatches the germline segment, possibly from a read error. The genes are TRBV6-1 and TRBJ1-1; the D is unclear. CDR1 and CDR2 from the germline V gene are MNHNS and SASEGT. CDR3 length: 14 residues. CDR3 sequence: CASSEPMGYTDAFF. CDR3 bases: TGTGCCAGCAGTGAACCCATGGGGTACACTGATGCTTTCTTT.

The CDR3 sequence is CASSFYVRGPGTEAFF. The CDR3 bases are TGTGCCAGCAGTTTTTACGTAAGGGGGCCGGGAACTGAAGCTTTCTTT. V usage is TRBV28 and J usage is TRBJ1-1, with 7 bases that match TRBD1. This CDR3 is built from 16 residues. Per germline, CDR1 MDHEN and CDR2 SYDVKM. The V and J ends lost 3 bases and 5 bases, in that order; junction bases with no gene match: 12.

The chain couples TRBV6-5 to TRBJ2-7; possible D gene TRBD1, 5 bases. The CDR3 runs 14 residues. Germline CDR1 and CDR2: MNHEY and SVGAGI. V was pared by 5 bases and J by 3 bases, with 14 bases between. The CDR3 sequence: CASSHTRVIYEQYF. CDR3 nucleotides: TGTGCCAGCAGTCACACCAGGGTGATCTACGAGCAGTACTTC.

In this sample, this clonotype turned up many times. The V and J genes are TRBV2 and TRBJ2-4, with 11 bases fitting TRBD2. Germline V CDR1 and CDR2: SNHLY, FYNNEI. The CDR3 covers 16 residues. With V trimmed by 0 bases and J by 7 bases, 5 bases remained unmatched. The CDR3 nucleotides read TGTGCCAGCAGTGAAGCCTTAGCGGGGGGGCTGAACATTCAGTACTTC. Translating it yields CASSEALAGGLNIQYF.

This clonotype was recorded many times. The genes are TRBV12-3 or TRBV12-4 and TRBJ2-7; 10 nucleotides agree with TRBD1. Trimming took 6 bases from V and 4 from J; bases not matched to a gene: 3. This CDR3 has 13 residues. CDR3 nucleotides: TGTGCCAGCAGAGGGGACAGGGGTTACGAGCAGTACTTC. Translation: CASRGDRGYEQYF.

This clonotype came up many times. The chain couples TRBV6-5 to TRBJ2-2; a weak D match, TRBD1 (5 bases). The CDR3 length is 14 residues. Germline V gives CDR1 MNHEY, CDR2 SVGAGI. V lost 5 bases and J lost 4, with 11 bases in between. The CDR3 DNA is TGTGCCAGCAGTCTGACAGCTTCCACCGGGGAGCTGTTTTTT. It specifies CASSLTASTGELFF.

As for this clonotype: A much larger clone sits a single nucleotide away, making a read error possible. Since no conserved phenylalanine or tryptophan closes the CDR3, a read error is the likely cause. The V gene is TRBV4-2, the J gene TRBJ1-2; D possibly corresponds to TRBD1 (6 bases). Looked up from germline, CDR1 is LGHNA and CDR2 is YNFKEQ. There are 18 residues in the CDR3. The ends were cut back, 1 base at V and 4 bases at J, with 22 bases in the middle. The CDR3 nucleotides read TGTGCCAGCAGCCAAGTTGCGGACAGCCTAGACCTGGGCTATGGCTACACCTAC. Translating gives CASSQVADSLDLGYGYTY.

The rearrangement links TRBV12-3 or TRBV12-4 to TRBJ1-1, with D uncertain. The CDR3 is 15 residues long. The V gene lost 2 bases and the J gene lost 6 bases, with 16 bases spanning the gap. CDR3: CASSLSGGQRAEAFF. In DNA form, the CDR3 reads TGTGCCAGCAGTTTATCGGGCGGTCAAAGGGCTGAAGCTTTCTTT.

This rearrangement joins TRBV18 to TRBJ2-5; D is tentatively TRBD1 or TRBD2 (6 bases each). The CDR3 runs to 16 residues. V dropped 3 bases and J dropped 4 bases, with 18 bases sitting between them. Germline-derived CDR1 and CDR2 are KGHSH and LQKENI. The CDR3 here is CASSPALWGAGETQYF. In nucleotides, the CDR3 is TGTGCCAGCTCACCCGCGTTATGGGGGGCCGGAGAGACCCAGTACTTC.

The table lists this clonotype with many counts. The gene calls are TRBV10-3 and TRBJ1-1; D ambiguous. Trimming left V 5 bases short and J 1 base short, with 8 bases between. This CDR3 contains 13 residues. From germline, CDR1 is ENHRY and CDR2 SYGVKD. Written as DNA, the CDR3 is TGTGCCATCAGTCCAAACTCGAACACTGAAGCTTTCTTT. Translating it yields CAISPNSNTEAFF.

This clonotype was detected many times. This chain joins TRBV11-1 and TRBJ2-7; 12 bases map to TRBD1. The trim removed 5 bases at V and 0 bases at J, leaving 11 bases unmatched. Germline V gene data show CDR1 as SGHAT and CDR2 as FQDESV (reference sequence). CDR3 length equals 18 residues. Here the CDR3 reads CASSTGTGGASSSYEQYF. CDR3 DNA: TGTGCCAGCAGCACAGGGACAGGGGGCGCGTCATCCTCCTACGAGCAGTACTTC.

The rearrangement joins TRBV28 to TRBJ2-7; TRBD1 or TRBD2 may be the D gene (5 bases each). The germline V gene has CDR1 MDHEN and CDR2 SYDVKM. The ends were cut back, 6 bases at V and 6 bases at J, with 21 bases in the middle. The CDR3 has 15 amino acids. The CDR3 sequence: CASRGPKKGWREQYF. The CDR3 region has the DNA TGTGCCAGCAGGGGACCTAAGAAGGGATGGCGCGAGCAGTACTTC.

This clonotype was counted a few times. A clone one base away is much larger, so this may be a read error. V and J are TRBV28 and TRBJ1-2; possibly TRBD1 for D (5 bases). CDR3 length: 13 residues. The germline V gene has CDR1 MDHEN and CDR2 SYDVKM. DNA of the CDR3: TGTGCCAGCAGTTTACAGGGACTGTTCGGCTTCACCTTC. Protein sequence: CASSLQGLFGFTF.

This clonotype was counted only a few times. This chain connects TRBV6-2 or TRBV6-3 to TRBJ1-1, with 7 bases matching TRBD1. Germline CDR1 MNHEY, CDR2 SVGEGT. The CDR3 is 14 amino acids. Unmatched junction bases numbered 10, after V lost 6 bases and J lost 6 bases. CDR3 loop: CASRPPDRPAEAFF. In DNA, the CDR3 is TGTGCCAGCAGGCCCCCGGACAGGCCAGCTGAAGCTTTCTTT.

The chain is built from TRBV28 and TRBJ2-7, with 13 bases fitting TRBD2. This CDR3 spans 18 amino acids. V was pared by 8 bases and J by 3 bases, with 16 bases of the junction left unmatched. The germline CDR1 and CDR2 sequences are MDHEN and SYDVKM. The CDR3 is CASPLRLAGGPDFYEQYF. CDR3 nucleotide sequence: TGTGCCAGCCCCTTAAGACTAGCGGGGGGCCCAGACTTCTACGAGCAGTACTTC.

A note on this clonotype: Possible read error: a much larger clone is one base away. The genes are TRBV15 and TRBJ1-5; no definite D call. V shed 3 bases and J shed 6 bases, with 12 bases lying between them. Per germline, CDR1 LNHNV and CDR2 YYDKDF (reference sequence). This CDR3 comprises 14 residues. CDR3 sequence: CATSSKSGAQPQHF. DNA of the CDR3: TGTGCCACCAGCAGTAAAAGTGGAGCTCAGCCCCAGCATTTT.

V and J are TRBV15 and TRBJ2-7; 7 bases agree with TRBD1. After removal of 0 bases from V and 5 bases from J, the junction contained 10 bases not matched to a gene. There are 16 residues in the CDR3. Germline-derived CDR1 and CDR2 are LNHNV and YYDKDF (reference sequence). In DNA, the CDR3 is TGTGCCACCAGCAGAGATCCCCCCGGGACAGAGGACGAGCAGTACTTC. This translates into CATSRDPPGTEDEQYF.

The rearrangement links TRBV28 to TRBJ2-7; 8 nucleotides line up with TRBD2. Germline V gives CDR1 MDHEN, CDR2 SYDVKM. V was clipped by 0 bases and J by 4 bases; unmatched bases: 8. The CDR3 loop spans 16 amino acids. Here the CDR3 DNA reads TGTGCCAGCAGTTTATGGGCGGGGGGCTCGGGTTACGAGCAGTACTTC. Protein product: CASSLWAGGSGYEQYF.

This clonotype was recorded many times. J is TRBJ1-1 and V is TRBV25-1; D is uncertain. The CDR3 is 18 residues long. Trimming removed 2 bases from V and 0 bases from J, with 19 bases in between. The germline V gene encodes CDR1 MGHDK and CDR2 SYGVNS. CDR3 nucleotides: TGTGCCAGCAGTGAACCGGCCGACGACCCTCTCATGAACACTGAAGCTTTCTTT. Encoded protein: CASSEPADDPLMNTEAFF.